This T cell receptor (beta chain) appears in the sequencing data of a study of identical twins. Each CDR3 protein is one row after TCRdb ran MiXCR on the 5' RACE reads. The sample holds roughly 720,000 distinct CDR3 sequences, 15% to 20% seen once. This CDR3 region has 15 residues. V lost 6 bases, J lost 2 bases, and 4 bases stayed unmatched. In this sample, this clonotype turned up a few times. This same sample was also part of a study on T cells expressing NK-cell markers.

The material sequenced was PBMCs. V gene TRBV12-3 or TRBV12-4 combines with J gene TRBJ2-7; the match to TRBD2 covers 13 bases. The source is a young woman in good health. Written as DNA, the CDR3 is TGTGCCAGCAGACTAGCGGGGGGGAGTACCTACGAGCAGTACTTC. This codes for CASRLAGGSTYEQYF.